This T cell receptor (beta chain) derives from a study of T cell changes during pregnancy in multiple sclerosis. Looked up from germline, CDR1 is ENHRY and CDR2 is SYGVKD. The CDR3 is 16 amino acids. Trimming removed 2 bases at V and 0 bases at J, with 11 bases between. Assay: immunoSEQ multiplex PCR; the TCRdb copy retains only in-frame clones and omits some. Of about 100,000 clones in the sample, around 93% were seen once. This clonotype was obtained from a female donor with multiple sclerosis, enrolled in a pregnancy study. The sequencing here drew on peripheral blood, taken after pregnancy. V and J are TRBV10-3 and TRBJ1-3; no clear D gene. The CDR3 is CAISETFPLSGNTIYF. In nucleotides, the CDR3 is TGTGCCATCAGTGAGACATTCCCTCTCTCTGGAAACACCATATATTTT.